This record looks at one TCR beta chain sequence and its context. Its antigen remains unidentified. The entry originates in a study of identifying expanded T cells in peripheral blood. The study's findings and limits: Clone count variance between roughly 2-week samples rose with total template count. About 1.2 clones differed between technical replicates, versus approximately 17 and 20 over time.

No infections or other immune events were documented during collection. Here immunoSEQ multiplex PCR was the method, and the copy in TCRdb shows in-frame clones only, minus some. The sample contains tens of thousands of clones, more than 75% of which appear only once. CDR1 and CDR2 (germline): SGHAT, FQNNGV. The J segment lost 8 bases and the V segment lost 4 bases, leaving 7 bases of the junction unmatched. This CDR3 region has 14 residues. This TCR was recovered from a person between 18 and 75 years old in good health. The sample consisted of blood. The V and J genes are TRBV11-2 and TRBJ2-1, with 8 bases that match TRBD2. DNA of the CDR3: TGTGCCAGCAGCTCCGGGACTAGACTCGATGAGCAGTTCTTC. Protein: CASSSGTRLDEQFF. Using reference TRBV11-2 and TRBJ2-1 for the parts outside the CDR3, the full variable domain is EAGVAQSPRYKIIEKRQSVAFWCNPISGHATLYWYQQILGQGPKLLIQFQNNGVVDDSQLPKDRFSAERLKGVDSTLKIQPAKLEDSAVYLCASSSGTRLDEQFFGPGTRLTVL.